This record covers a single T cell receptor (beta chain). These data come from a study of blood T cell repertoires in COVID-19. Across the study: Spain, Italy and the United States supplied samples that represented acute and convalescent COVID-19. Sample material is recorded as cDNA or gDNA derived from T cells, B-cell-depleted T cells, or PBMCs.

This CDR3 contains 15 residues. Trimming cost V 3 bases and J 10 bases; bases outside gene matches: 9. CDR1 and CDR2 (germline): SGHRS, YFSETQ. Per the original methods: Reference gene primer amplification in the assay estimated nucleated cell counts. The assay was immunoSEQ multiplex PCR, and TCRdb's table has in-frame clones only and misses some. That table supplies the V and J calls and clone size; D and trimming were determined from the DNA. The table includes roughly 310,000 clones, more than 75% detected once. Material for sequencing was peripheral blood. The chain has TRBV5-1 and TRBJ1-6; 8 bases map to TRBD1. This receptor was taken from a woman in her 50s with active or convalescent COVID-19. The DNA for the CDR3 is TGCGCCAGCAGCTCCGGGACAGGCGGTAAATCACCCCTCCACTTT. Translating gives CASSSGTGGKSPLHF.